One and the same sample provided the 30 T cell receptor beta chains below, sequenced in a study of metastatic and nonmetastatic thyroid tumors. Using MiXCR, TCRdb reanalyzed the PCR reads. The sample records about 70,000 clones, roughly 18% being singletons. Prior to thyroid surgery, none of the patients had received any treatment. Sequencing input: blood. Source of these receptors: a female donor with papillary thyroid cancer or a benign thyroid nodule (not recorded which). Some clones in this sample may be carry-over from other donors' samples.

The table lists this clone with many counts. This may be a read error: a much more frequent sequence differs by one nucleotide. This CDR3 fails to terminate in the conserved phenylalanine or tryptophan, so it likely reflects a read error. Other DNA sequences from this sample encode an identical CDR3 as well. This sequence joins TRBV28 and TRBJ2-7; tentatively, D is TRBD2 (7 bases). Trimming shortened V by 8 bases and J by 5 bases, and 16 bases separated the two germline ends. The CDR3 is 13 amino acids. Per germline, CDR1 MDHEN and CDR2 SYDVKM. For the CDR3, the DNA is TGTGCCAGCCCAAGCGGGACAAGCAACGAGCAGTACCTC. Protein product: CASPSGTSNEQYL.

The V call is TRBV6-1, the J call TRBJ2-7; 10 bases line up with TRBD1. With 6 bases clipped from V and 2 bases from J, the junction kept 7 bases outside the gene matches. CDR1 is MNHNS and CDR2 is SASEGT in the germline V gene. This CDR3 comprises 15 residues. This CDR3 is CASSPGTGAPYEQYF. As DNA, the CDR3 is TGTGCCAGCAGCCCCGGGACAGGGGCCCCCTACGAGCAGTACTTC.

At least ten counts were recorded for this clone. DNA for the CDR3: TGTGCCAGCGGACAAGGGTTGATGAACACTGAAGCTTTCTTT. Its translation is CASGQGLMNTEAFF. The rearrangement links TRBV27 to TRBJ1-1; weak D call: TRBD1 (5 bases). The germline gives CDR1 MNHEY, CDR2 SMNVEV (reference sequence). The CDR3 is 14 residues long. V lost 8 bases, J lost 0 bases, and 13 bases lay in between.

To note about this clone: The junction departs from the called germline gene at one end, perhaps through a read error. The chain employs TRBV10-3 and TRBJ2-5, with D perhaps TRBD2 (6 bases). The germline CDR1 and CDR2 sequences are ENHRY and SYGVKD. This CDR3 region has 15 residues. Here the CDR3 reads CAIKATGPGDETQYF. CDR3 coding DNA: TGTGCCATCAAAGCCACGGGCCCGGGAGACGAGACACAGTACTTC.

V is TRBV12-3 or TRBV12-4 and J is TRBJ2-1; no clear D gene. Trimming removed 1 base from V and 1 base from J, with 5 bases in between. This CDR3 has 14 amino acids. The CDR3 DNA sequence: TGTGCCAGCAGTTTAGAGGGTTCCTACAATGAGCAGTTCTTC. Translated: CASSLEGSYNEQFF.

This clone appeared many times. The V call is TRBV20-1, the J call TRBJ2-7; 10 bases match TRBD2. The CDR3 has 13 amino acids. V was clipped by 6 bases and J by 4 bases; unmatched bases: 6. Germline loops: CDR1 DFQATT, CDR2 SNEGSKA (reference sequence). The CDR3 here is CSATGLARYEQYF. The CDR3 DNA reads TGCAGTGCCACGGGACTAGCGAGGTACGAGCAGTACTTC.

This clone was recorded at least ten times. The CDR3 DNA is TGTGCCAGCAGCCTGGGACAGGGGGACTACGAGCAGTACTTC. This translates into CASSLGQGDYEQYF. The genes are TRBV3-1 and TRBJ2-7; 11 positions match TRBD1. The ends lost 4 bases at V and 3 bases at J; junction bases unmatched: 2. This CDR3 comprises 14 residues. Germline V CDR1 and CDR2: LGHDT, YNNKEL (reference sequence).

This clone has ten or more counts. The J gene is TRBJ2-3, the V gene TRBV6-4; possible D gene TRBD2, 5 bases. Germline V gives CDR1 MRHNA, CDR2 SNTAGT. CDR3 length: 14 amino acids. Trimming pared 0 bases from V and 4 bases from J, leaving 8 bases between. Here the CDR3 DNA reads TGTGCCAGCAGTGACTCGGAGGAGGCAGATACGCAGTATTTT. This encodes CASSDSEEADTQYF.

A few counts support this clone. It may be a read error: a sequence one base away is much more abundant. No conserved phenylalanine or tryptophan ends this CDR3, so it is likely a read error. The chain uses TRBV12-5 and TRBJ2-1, with 11 bases lining up with TRBD2. The CDR3 spans 18 residues. Germline V gives CDR1 LGHNT, CDR2 FRNRAP. V gave up 5 bases and J gave up 0 bases; unmatched junction bases: 9. In nucleotides, the CDR3 is TGTGCTAGTGGTCTCGTCCCGGGACTAGCGGTCTCCTACAATGAGCAGTTCCTC. Translation: CASGLVPGLAVSYNEQFL.

This clone was seen at least ten times. The V and J genes are TRBV10-3 and TRBJ2-7; D uncertain. Trimming cost V 4 bases and J 7 bases, with 8 bases left between them. Germline V gene sequence: CDR1 ENHRY, CDR2 SYGVKD. This CDR3 contains 11 residues. The DNA of the CDR3 is TGTGCCATCAGTGCGGGTGGGGAGCAGTACTTC. Amino acids: CAISAGGEQYF.

In its sample, this clone was seen a few times. At one of its ends the junction is not consistent with the germline gene, which may arise from a read error. The rearrangement uses TRBV7-2 and TRBJ2-1, with no clear D. The CDR3 runs 13 residues. Germline CDR1 SGHTA, CDR2 FQGNSA. The CDR3 region is CANSLPVWNEQFF. DNA of the CDR3: TGTGCCAACAGCCTCCCGGTCTGGAATGAGCAGTTCTTC.

This clone came up many times. The V gene is TRBV27, the J gene TRBJ2-1; D remains ambiguous. This CDR3 has 14 amino acids. Between the trimmed V and J ends, which lost 2 bases and 0 bases, there was a span of 5 bases. CDR1 is MNHEY, CDR2 SMNVEV, per germline (reference sequence). CDR3 region: CASSLAVSYNEQFF. DNA of the CDR3: TGTGCCAGCAGTTTAGCAGTCTCCTACAATGAGCAGTTCTTC.

This clone was seen at least ten times. The J gene is TRBJ2-7, the V gene TRBV29-1; D is undetermined. Per germline, CDR1 SQVTM and CDR2 ANQGSEA. V lost 1 base and J 2 bases, leaving 9 bases between the germline ends. The CDR3 totals 13 residues. Written as DNA, the CDR3 is TGCAGCGTTGAAGGCGACATCCCCTACGAGCAGTACTTC. Amino acids: CSVEGDIPYEQYF.

This clone was counted ten times or more. The chain uses TRBV12-3 or TRBV12-4 and TRBJ1-1; 8 positions agree with TRBD1. V trimming: 7 bases; J trimming: 1 base; junction bases outside the gene matches: 11. This CDR3 region has 16 residues. In DNA, the CDR3 is TGTGCCAGCAACCTTCATCTCGGGACAGGGAACACTGAAGCTTTCTTT. Translating it yields CASNLHLGTGNTEAFF.

The V and J genes are TRBV28 and TRBJ1-6, with D possibly matching TRBD1 (6 bases). CDR3 length equals 14 residues. V lost 6 bases and J lost 8, with 14 bases in between. In germline, CDR1 is MDHEN, CDR2 SYDVKM. This CDR3 is CASSRQAGDSPLHF. CDR3 in DNA: TGTGCCAGCAGCCGACAGGCTGGGGATTCACCCCTCCACTTT.

The CDR3 loop reads CASSPVGDTYEQYF. As DNA, the CDR3 is TGTGCCAGCTCACCGGTGGGGGACACCTACGAGCAGTACTTC. This chain joins TRBV18 and TRBJ2-7, with D perhaps matching TRBD1 (6 bases). Trimming took 3 bases from V and 2 from J, leaving 11 bases between them. Germline assignment: CDR1 KGHSH and CDR2 LQKENI. This CDR3 comprises 14 residues. Variable domain in full (rest from reference TRBV18 and TRBJ2-7): NAGVMQNPRHLVRRRGQEARLRCSPMKGHSHVYWYRQLPEEGLKFMVYLQKENIIDESGMPKERFSAEFPKEGPSILRIQQVVRGDSAAYFCASSPVGDTYEQYFGPGTRLTVT.

This clone was observed a handful of times. This chain connects TRBV20-1 to TRBJ1-2; TRBD1 might be the D (5 bases). There are 13 residues in the CDR3. V lost 0 bases, J lost 9 bases, and 14 bases lay in between. Germline loops: CDR1 DFQATT, CDR2 SNEGSKA (reference sequence). The CDR3, as DNA: TGCAGTGCTAGAGACTTTTCACGGGGGAGCTACACCTTC. Amino acid sequence: CSARDFSRGSYTF.

This clone was observed many times. V is TRBV4-1 and J is TRBJ2-7; D may be TRBD2 (5 bases). The CDR3 covers 17 residues. Germline CDR1 MGHRA, CDR2 YSYEKL. V was shortened by 1 base and J by 1 base, with 17 bases between the two germline ends. The chain's CDR3 is CASSQGWSSRISYEQYF. CDR3 sequence (DNA): TGCGCCAGCAGCCAAGGATGGTCTAGCAGAATTTCCTACGAGCAGTACTTC.

This sequence joins TRBV6-2 or TRBV6-3 and TRBJ2-1; D call uncertain. The CDR3 spans 13 residues. CDR1 is MNHEY and CDR2 is SVGEGT in the germline V gene. The germline V and J ends were trimmed by 3 bases and 3 bases, with 6 bases remaining between them. CDR3 sequence (DNA): TGTGCCAGCAGTTATGAGTTCTACAATGAGCAGTTCTTC. It yields the protein CASSYEFYNEQFF.

There are many counts of this clone. The rearrangement joins TRBV6-1 to TRBJ1-2, with 7 bases fitting TRBD1. The CDR3 has 15 amino acids. V was pared by 4 bases and J by 4 bases, with 9 bases of the junction left unmatched. CDR1 MNHNS and CDR2 SASEGT come from the germline V gene. The CDR3 DNA follows: TGTGCCAGCAGTGCGGGACCAGGGGGGGGCTATGGCTACACCTTC. Translated, it gives CASSAGPGGGYGYTF.

This clone showed up many times. The chain uses TRBV10-1 and TRBJ2-6; D is unclear. The CDR3 has 14 amino acids. From germline, CDR1 is WNHNN and CDR2 SYGVQD (reference sequence). The ends were cut back, 4 bases at V and 4 bases at J, with 8 bases in the middle. CDR3 DNA: TGCGCCAGCAGTGTTGGGTCAGGGGCCAACGTCCTGACTTTC. Translated, it gives CASSVGSGANVLTF.

This clone was detected many times. V gene TRBV4-2 combines with J gene TRBJ2-7, with 9 bases matching TRBD1. This CDR3 region has 14 residues. V trimming: 8 bases; J trimming: 4 bases; junction bases outside the gene matches: 9. Germline V gives CDR1 LGHNA, CDR2 YNFKEQ. As DNA, the CDR3 is TGTGCCAGCGCTTCCGGGACAGGGAGGTACGAGCAGTACTTC. This codes for CASASGTGRYEQYF.

This clone has more than one count but fewer than ten. This sequence joins TRBV27 and TRBJ1-1, with unresolved D. The ends were cut back, 4 bases at V and 3 bases at J, with 9 bases in the middle. In germline, CDR1 is MNHEY, CDR2 SMNVEV (reference sequence). The CDR3 has 13 residues. CDR3 loop: CASSSGRYTEAFF. For the CDR3, the DNA is TGTGCCAGCAGTTCAGGCAGATACACTGAAGCTTTCTTT.

This clone was seen more than once but under ten times. The rearrangement links TRBV18 to TRBJ1-5; D is undetermined. The ends were cut back, 4 bases at V and 2 bases at J, with 15 bases in the middle. Germline lookup yields CDR1 KGHSH and CDR2 LQKENI. This CDR3 is 16 amino acids long. CDR3 region: CASSLRGPGGNQPQHF. The DNA for the CDR3 is TGTGCCAGCTCACTCAGAGGACCGGGAGGCAATCAGCCCCAGCATTTT.

This clone was observed a handful of times. Other DNA sequences in this specimen translate into the identical CDR3. J is TRBJ2-7 and V is TRBV11-2, with 11 bases fitting TRBD2. Germline CDR1 and CDR2: SGHAT and FQNNGV. The CDR3 totals 15 residues. The V gene end was trimmed by 2 bases and the J gene end by 2 bases; junction bases not matched to a gene: 2. The CDR3, as DNA: TGTGCCAGCAGCTTACTAGCGGGAGGTACCTACGAGCAGTACTTC. Its translation is CASSLLAGGTYEQYF.

This clone was recorded many times. The chain joins TRBV28 to TRBJ2-3; 8 positions match TRBD1. The CDR3 runs to 17 residues. The ends lost 6 bases at V and 2 bases at J; junction bases unmatched: 13. Per the germline V gene, CDR1 is MDHEN and CDR2 is SYDVKM. DNA of the CDR3: TGTGCCAGCAGCATCCCCAAAGGACAGGGCCCCACAGATACGCAGTATTTT. This sequence encodes CASSIPKGQGPTDTQYF.

This clone has at least ten counts. This sample includes further DNA sequences coding for the same CDR3. This sequence joins TRBV29-1 and TRBJ2-1; D is unclear. Per the germline V gene, CDR1 is SQVTM and CDR2 is ANQGSEA. V shed 4 bases and J shed 2 bases, with 15 bases lying between them. The CDR3 extends over 15 amino acids. DNA of the CDR3: TGCAGCGTTGCGAGAACTAAAAGGCCCTACAATGAGCAGTTCTTC. Amino acids: CSVARTKRPYNEQFF.

Here the CDR3 reads CASSRDTYNSPLHF. The DNA for the CDR3 is TGTGCCAGCAGCCGGGACACTTATAATTCACCCCTCCACTTT. The chain uses TRBV3-1 and TRBJ1-6, with D maybe TRBD1 (6 bases). Germline V gene data show CDR1 as LGHDT and CDR2 as YNNKEL (reference sequence). V was shortened by 4 bases and J by 4 bases, with 8 bases between the two germline ends. The CDR3 totals 14 residues.

With regard to this clone: A single base separates this from a much larger clone, so it may be a read error. The chain combines TRBV20-1 with TRBJ2-5; D may be TRBD1 or TRBD2 (6 bases each). This CDR3 spans 14 amino acids. The germline gives CDR1 DFQATT, CDR2 SNEGSKA (reference sequence). The CDR3 protein is CSAPLGGPQETKYF. As DNA, the CDR3 is TGCAGTGCACCCTTGGGGGGCCCTCAAGAGACCAAGTACTTC.

This clone came up a few times. The chain couples TRBV20-1 to TRBJ2-7; 13 bases align to TRBD2. This CDR3 has 13 residues. The J segment lost 9 bases and the V segment lost 4 bases, leaving 6 bases of the junction unmatched. In germline, CDR1 is DFQATT, CDR2 SNEGSKA (reference sequence). CDR3 coding DNA: TGCAGTGCTATGGGACTAGCGGGAAACGGGCAGTACTTC. It encodes CSAMGLAGNGQYF.